In this sample, the clone carrying this TCR beta chain turned up once. The data were taken from a study of blood T cell repertoires in COVID-19. Germline lookup yields CDR1 SGHDT and CDR2 YYEEEE. The CDR3 is 16 amino acids. The V gene end was trimmed by 4 bases and the J gene end by 4 bases; junction bases not matched to a gene: 8. Under the authors' procedure: Nucleated cell counts were estimated from reference gene primer amplification. Method: immunoSEQ multiplex PCR; TCRdb's copy keeps in-frame clones and lacks some. V and J calls and clone size come straight from that table; D and trimming were deduced from the DNA. This sample has 180,000 or so clones, with about 88% found just once.

Sequencing was carried out using peripheral blood. This receptor was taken from a woman in her 30s with active or convalescent COVID-19. The chain uses TRBV5-6 and TRBJ1-2; 12 bases align to TRBD1. This chain's CDR3 is CASSLGTGGAGYGYTF. The DNA for the CDR3 is TGTGCCAGCAGCCTGGGGACAGGGGGCGCGGGCTATGGCTACACCTTC.